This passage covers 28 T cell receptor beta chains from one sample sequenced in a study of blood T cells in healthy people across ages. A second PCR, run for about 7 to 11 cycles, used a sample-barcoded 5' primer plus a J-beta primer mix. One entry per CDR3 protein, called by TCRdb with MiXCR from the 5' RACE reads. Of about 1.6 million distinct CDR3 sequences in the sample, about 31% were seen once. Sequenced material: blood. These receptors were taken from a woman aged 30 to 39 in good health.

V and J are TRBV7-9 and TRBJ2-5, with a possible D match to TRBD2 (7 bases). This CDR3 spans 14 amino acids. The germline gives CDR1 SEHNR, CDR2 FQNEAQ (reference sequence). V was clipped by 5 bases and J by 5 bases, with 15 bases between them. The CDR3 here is CASSGGAVEETQYF. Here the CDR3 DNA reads TGTGCCAGCAGCGGGGGGGCGGTGGAGGAGACCCAGTACTTC.

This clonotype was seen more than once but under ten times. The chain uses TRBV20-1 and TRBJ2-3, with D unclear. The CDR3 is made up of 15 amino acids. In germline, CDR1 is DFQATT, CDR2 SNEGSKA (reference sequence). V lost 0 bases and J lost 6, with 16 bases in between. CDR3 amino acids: CSARDQATTRDTQYF. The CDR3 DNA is TGCAGTGCTAGAGATCAGGCTACCACGCGGGATACGCAGTATTTT.

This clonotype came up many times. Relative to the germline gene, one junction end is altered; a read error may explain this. This CDR3 reads CASSLVGGSDTQYF. The CDR3 DNA is TGTGCCAGCAGCTTAGTGGGAGGTTCCGATACGCAGTATTTT. The rearrangement links TRBV12-3 or TRBV12-4 to TRBJ2-3; the D gene is possibly TRBD2 (6 bases). The CDR3 is made up of 14 amino acids.

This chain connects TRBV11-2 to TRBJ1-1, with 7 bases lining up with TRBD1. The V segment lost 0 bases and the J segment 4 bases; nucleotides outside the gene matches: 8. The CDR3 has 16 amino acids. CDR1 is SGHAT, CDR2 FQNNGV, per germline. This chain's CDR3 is CASSLDTGVKITEAFF. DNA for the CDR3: TGTGCCAGCAGCTTAGACACAGGGGTAAAAATCACTGAAGCTTTCTTT.

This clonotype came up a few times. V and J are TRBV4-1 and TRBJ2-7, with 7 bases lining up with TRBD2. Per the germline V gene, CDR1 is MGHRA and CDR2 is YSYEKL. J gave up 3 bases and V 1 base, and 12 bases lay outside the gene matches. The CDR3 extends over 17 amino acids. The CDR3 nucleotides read TGCGCCAGCAGCCAAGGCCCCCTGCTAGCGGAGGACTACGAGCAGTACTTC. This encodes CASSQGPLLAEDYEQYF.

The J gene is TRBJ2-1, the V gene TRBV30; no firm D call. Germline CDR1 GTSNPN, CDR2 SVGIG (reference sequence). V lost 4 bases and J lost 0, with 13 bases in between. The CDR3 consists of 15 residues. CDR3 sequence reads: CAWMPGPSSYNEQFF. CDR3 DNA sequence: TGTGCCTGGATGCCGGGTCCTAGCTCCTACAATGAGCAGTTCTTC. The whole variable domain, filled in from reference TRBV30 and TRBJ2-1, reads SQTIHQWPATLVQPVGSPLSLECTVEGTSNPNLYWYRQAAGRGLQLLFYSVGIGQISSEVPQNLSASRPQDRQFILSSKKLLLSDSGFYLCAWMPGPSSYNEQFFGPGTRLTVL.

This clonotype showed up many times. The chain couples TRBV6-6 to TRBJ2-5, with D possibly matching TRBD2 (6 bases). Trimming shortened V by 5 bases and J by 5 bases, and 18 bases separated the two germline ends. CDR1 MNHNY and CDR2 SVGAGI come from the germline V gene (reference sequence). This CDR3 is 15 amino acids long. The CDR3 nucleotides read TGTGCCAGCAGTCCTCGCTTACTAGGAGGGGAGACCCAGTACTTC. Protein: CASSPRLLGGETQYF.

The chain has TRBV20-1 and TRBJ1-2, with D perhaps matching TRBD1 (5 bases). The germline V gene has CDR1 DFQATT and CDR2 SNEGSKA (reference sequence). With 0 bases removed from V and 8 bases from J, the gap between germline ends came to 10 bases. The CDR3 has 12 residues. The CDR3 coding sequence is TGCAGTGCTAGAGAGGGGGGTGTGGGCTACACCTTC. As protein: CSAREGGVGYTF.

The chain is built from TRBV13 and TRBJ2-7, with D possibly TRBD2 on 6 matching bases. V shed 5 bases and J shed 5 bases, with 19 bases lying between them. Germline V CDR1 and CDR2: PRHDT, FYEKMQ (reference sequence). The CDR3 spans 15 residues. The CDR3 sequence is CASSPPGGAIDEQYF. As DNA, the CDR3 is TGTGCCAGCAGCCCTCCCGGCGGGGCCATCGACGAGCAGTACTTC. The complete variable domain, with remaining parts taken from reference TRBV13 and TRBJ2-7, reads AAGVIQSPRHLIKEKRETATLKCYPIPRHDTVYWYQQGPGQDPQFLISFYEKMQSDKGSIPDRFSAQQFSDYHSELNMSSLELGDSALYFCASSPPGGAIDEQYFGPGTRLTVT.

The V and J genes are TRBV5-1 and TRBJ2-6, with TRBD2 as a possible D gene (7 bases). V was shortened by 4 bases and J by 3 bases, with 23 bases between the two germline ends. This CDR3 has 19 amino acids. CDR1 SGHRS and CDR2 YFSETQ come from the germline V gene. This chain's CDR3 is CASSREGGGAQVGANVLTF. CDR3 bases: TGCGCCAGCAGCCGTGAAGGTGGGGGGGCGCAAGTTGGGGCCAACGTCCTGACTTTC.

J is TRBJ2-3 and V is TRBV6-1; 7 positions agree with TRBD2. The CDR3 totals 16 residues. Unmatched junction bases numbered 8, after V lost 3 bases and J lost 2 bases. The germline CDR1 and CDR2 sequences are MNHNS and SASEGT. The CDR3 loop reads CASSERGGGYTDTQYF. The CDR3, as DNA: TGTGCCAGCAGTGAGAGGGGCGGGGGATACACAGATACGCAGTATTTT.

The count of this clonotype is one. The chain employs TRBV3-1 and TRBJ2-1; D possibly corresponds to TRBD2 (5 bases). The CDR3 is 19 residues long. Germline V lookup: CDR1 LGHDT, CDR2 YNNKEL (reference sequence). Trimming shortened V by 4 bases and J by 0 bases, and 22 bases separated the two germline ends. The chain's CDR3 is CASSPPEGAVESSYNEQFF. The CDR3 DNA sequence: TGTGCCAGCAGCCCCCCTGAGGGAGCCGTCGAAAGCTCCTACAATGAGCAGTTCTTC.

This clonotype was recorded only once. The CDR3 region is CSARTQGGTQSSYNEQFF. The CDR3 DNA follows: TGCAGTGCTAGAACCCAAGGCGGGACCCAGAGCTCCTACAATGAGCAGTTCTTC. The gene calls are TRBV20-1 and TRBJ2-1, with D tentatively TRBD2 (6 bases). Germline lookup yields CDR1 DFQATT and CDR2 SNEGSKA (reference sequence). This CDR3 spans 18 amino acids. The V gene lost 2 bases and the J gene lost 0 bases, with 20 bases spanning the gap.

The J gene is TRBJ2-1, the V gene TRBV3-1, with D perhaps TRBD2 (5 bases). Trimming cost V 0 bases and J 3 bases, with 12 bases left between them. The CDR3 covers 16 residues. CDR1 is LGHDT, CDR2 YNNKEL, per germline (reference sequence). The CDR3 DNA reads TGTGCCAGCAGCCAAGATAAAGCGGAGAACTACAATGAGCAGTTCTTC. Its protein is CASSQDKAENYNEQFF.

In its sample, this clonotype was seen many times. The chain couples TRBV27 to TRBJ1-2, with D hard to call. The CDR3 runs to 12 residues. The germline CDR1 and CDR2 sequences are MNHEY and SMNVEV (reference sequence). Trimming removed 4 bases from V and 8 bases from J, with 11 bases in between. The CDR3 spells CASSSTLGGYTF. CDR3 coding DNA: TGTGCCAGCAGTTCAACTCTAGGGGGCTACACCTTC.

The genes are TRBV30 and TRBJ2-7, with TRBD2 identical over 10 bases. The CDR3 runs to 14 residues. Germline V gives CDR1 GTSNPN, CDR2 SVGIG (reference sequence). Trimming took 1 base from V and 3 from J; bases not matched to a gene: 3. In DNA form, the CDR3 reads TGTGCCTGGAGTGCTACTAGCGGGATCTACGAGCAGTACTTC. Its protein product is CAWSATSGIYEQYF.

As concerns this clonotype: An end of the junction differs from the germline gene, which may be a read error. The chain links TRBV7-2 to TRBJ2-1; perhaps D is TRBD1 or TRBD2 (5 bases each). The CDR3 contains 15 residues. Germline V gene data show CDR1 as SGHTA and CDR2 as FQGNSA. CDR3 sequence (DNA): TGTGCCAGCATGCGTGGCTGGGGGTCCTACAATGGGCAGTTCTTC. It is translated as CASMRGWGSYNGQFF.

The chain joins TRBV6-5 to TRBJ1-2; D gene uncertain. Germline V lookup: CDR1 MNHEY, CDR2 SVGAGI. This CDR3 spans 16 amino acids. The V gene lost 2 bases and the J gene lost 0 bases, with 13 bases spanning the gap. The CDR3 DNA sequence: TGTGCCAGCAGTTACCGCTATGGGGAGGCTAACTATGGCTACACCTTC. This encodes CASSYRYGEANYGYTF.

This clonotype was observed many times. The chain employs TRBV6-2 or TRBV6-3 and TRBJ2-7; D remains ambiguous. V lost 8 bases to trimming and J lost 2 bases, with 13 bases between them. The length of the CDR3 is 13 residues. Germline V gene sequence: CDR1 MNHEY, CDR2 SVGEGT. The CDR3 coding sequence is TGTGCCAGCGGACCTTTGGCCCCCTACGAGCAGTACTTC. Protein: CASGPLAPYEQYF.

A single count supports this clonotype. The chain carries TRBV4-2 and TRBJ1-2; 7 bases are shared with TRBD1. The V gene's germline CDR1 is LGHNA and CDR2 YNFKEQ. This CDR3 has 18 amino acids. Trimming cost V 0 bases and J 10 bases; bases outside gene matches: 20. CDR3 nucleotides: TGTGCCAGCAGCCAAGATCTGGGCGGAGGGGGCTTTGCGCAGGACTACACCTTC. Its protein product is CASSQDLGGGGFAQDYTF.

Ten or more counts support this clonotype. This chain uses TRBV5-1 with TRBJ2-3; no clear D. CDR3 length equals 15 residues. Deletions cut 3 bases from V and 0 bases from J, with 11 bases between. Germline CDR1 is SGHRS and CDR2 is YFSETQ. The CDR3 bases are TGCGCCAGCAGCTATCAGACACTTAGCACAGATACGCAGTATTTT. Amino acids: CASSYQTLSTDTQYF.

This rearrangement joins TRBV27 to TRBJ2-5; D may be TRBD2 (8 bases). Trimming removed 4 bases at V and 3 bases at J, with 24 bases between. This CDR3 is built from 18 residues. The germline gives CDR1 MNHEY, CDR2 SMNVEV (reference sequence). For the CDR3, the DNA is TGTGCCAGCAGTTCTCAATTCCGAGGGGGCGGGGGGAAAGAGACCCAGTACTTC. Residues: CASSSQFRGGGGKETQYF.

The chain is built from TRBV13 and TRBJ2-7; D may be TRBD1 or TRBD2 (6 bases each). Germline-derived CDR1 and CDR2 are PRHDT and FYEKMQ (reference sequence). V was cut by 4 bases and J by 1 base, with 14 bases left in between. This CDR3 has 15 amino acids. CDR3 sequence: CASSSKGGGSYEQYF. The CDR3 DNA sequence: TGTGCCAGCAGCTCGAAGGGGGGCGGTTCCTACGAGCAGTACTTC.

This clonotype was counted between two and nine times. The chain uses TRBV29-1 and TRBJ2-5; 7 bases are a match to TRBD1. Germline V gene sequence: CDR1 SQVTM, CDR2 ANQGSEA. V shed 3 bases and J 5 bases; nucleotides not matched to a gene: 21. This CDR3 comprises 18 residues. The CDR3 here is CSVESRGGALIGFETQYF. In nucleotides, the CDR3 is TGCAGCGTTGAGAGTCGAGGGGGCGCGTTGATAGGTTTTGAGACCCAGTACTTC. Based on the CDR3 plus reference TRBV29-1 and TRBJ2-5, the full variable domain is SAVISQKPSRDICQRGTSLTIQCQVDSQVTMMFWYRQQPGQSLTLIATANQGSEATYESGFVIDKFPISRPNLTFSTLTVSNMSPEDSSIYLCSVESRGGALIGFETQYFGPGTRLLVL.

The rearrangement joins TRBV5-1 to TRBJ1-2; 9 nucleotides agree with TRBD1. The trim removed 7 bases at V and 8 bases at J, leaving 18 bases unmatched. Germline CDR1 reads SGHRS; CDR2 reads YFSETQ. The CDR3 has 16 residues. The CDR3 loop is CASQSVGTGKSQGYTF. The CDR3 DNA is TGCGCCAGCCAGTCAGTAGGGACAGGGAAAAGCCAGGGCTACACCTTC. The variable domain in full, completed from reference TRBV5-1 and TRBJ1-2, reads KAGVTQTPRYLIKTRGQQVTLSCSPISGHRSVSWYQQTPGQGLQFLFEYFSETQRNKGNFPGRFSGRQFSNSRSEMNVSTLELGDSALYLCASQSVGTGKSQGYTFGSGTRLTVV.

The CDR3 sequence: CASRTGGPQETQYF. DNA of the CDR3: TGTGCCAGCCGGACAGGGGGTCCCCAAGAGACCCAGTACTTC. The genes are TRBV7-2 and TRBJ2-5, with 10 positions matching TRBD1. V shed 8 bases and J 1 base; nucleotides not matched to a gene: 4. The CDR3 sequence is 14 residues long. Germline V gene lookup returns CDR1 SGHTA and CDR2 FQGNSA.

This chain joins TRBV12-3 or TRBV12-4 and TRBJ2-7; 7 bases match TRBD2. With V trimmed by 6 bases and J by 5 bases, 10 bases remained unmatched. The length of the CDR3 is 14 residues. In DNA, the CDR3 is TGTGCCAGCAGCCACAGCGGGAAATCCGACGAGCAGTACTTC. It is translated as CASSHSGKSDEQYF.

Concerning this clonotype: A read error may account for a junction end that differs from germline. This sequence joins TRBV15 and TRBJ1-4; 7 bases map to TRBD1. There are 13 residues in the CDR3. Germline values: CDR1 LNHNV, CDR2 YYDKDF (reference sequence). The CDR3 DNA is TGTGTCACCCGGAGGGGGCAAGGAGAAAAACTGTTTTTT. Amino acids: CVTRRGQGEKLFF.